A single sample is the source of the 10 T cell receptor beta chains below, sequenced in a study of T-cell memory formation after mild COVID-19. TCRdb re-derived calls from the 5' RACE reads in MiXCR, one entry per CDR3 protein. The data contain about 290,000 distinct CDR3 sequences, under 20% of them seen just once; the ten biggest clones take up more than 20%. Sequenced input: PBMCs or a T cell subset sorted from them (not recorded which). The origin of the receptors is a man between 18 and 35 years old who had mild COVID-19 (a few samples of this study predate the infection). Cell type and time point are not known.

Details on this clonotype: One end of the junction varies from germline; a read error may be responsible. The chain is built from TRBV5-1 and TRBJ2-5; possible D gene TRBD2, 5 bases. The CDR3 length is 13 residues. Germline CDR1 reads SGHRS; CDR2 reads YFSETQ. The CDR3 reads CDSSFEGAETQYF. Here the CDR3 DNA reads TGCGACAGCAGCTTCGAGGGCGCGGAGACCCAGTACTTC.

The gene calls are TRBV7-2 and TRBJ1-1; 7 positions agree with TRBD1. The trim removed 2 bases at V and 4 bases at J, leaving 10 bases unmatched. The germline gives CDR1 SGHTA, CDR2 FQGNSA. The CDR3 covers 16 residues. The CDR3 sequence: CASSLHPLTGPTEAFF. In nucleotides, the CDR3 is TGTGCCAGCAGCTTACATCCTTTGACAGGGCCCACTGAAGCTTTCTTT.

The rearrangement uses TRBV3-1 and TRBJ2-7, with D maybe TRBD2 (5 bases). Germline CDR1 LGHDT, CDR2 YNNKEL (reference sequence). The CDR3 consists of 15 residues. V lost 0 bases to trimming and J lost 3 bases, with 12 bases between them. Here the CDR3 reads CASSQERGWSYEQYF. CDR3 sequence (DNA): TGTGCCAGCAGCCAAGAAAGAGGGTGGAGCTACGAGCAGTACTTC.

This clonotype was seen only a few times. This chain connects TRBV20-1 to TRBJ2-1; D gene uncertain. CDR1 and CDR2 (germline): DFQATT, SNEGSKA (reference sequence). There are 12 residues in the CDR3. Trimming removed 5 bases from V and 4 bases from J, with 9 bases in between. The CDR3 sequence: CSASDEYNEQFF. The CDR3 coding sequence is TGCAGTGCTTCCGACGAATACAATGAGCAGTTCTTC.

A few counts support this clonotype. The chain carries TRBV7-9 and TRBJ2-2, with unresolved D. The CDR3 has 14 amino acids. Looked up from germline, CDR1 is SEHNR and CDR2 is FQNEAQ (reference sequence). The V gene lost 0 bases and the J gene lost 6 bases, with 8 bases spanning the gap. The CDR3 loop is CASSLARNPGELFF. In nucleotides, the CDR3 is TGTGCCAGCAGCTTAGCGAGGAATCCCGGGGAGCTGTTTTTT. The whole variable domain, filled in from reference TRBV7-9 and TRBJ2-2, reads DTGVSQNPRHKITKRGQNVTFRCDPISEHNRLYWYRQTLGQGPEFLTYFQNEAQLEKSRLLSDRFSAERPKGSFSTLEIQRTEQGDSAMYLCASSLARNPGELFFGEGSRLTVL.

The chain links TRBV12-3 or TRBV12-4 to TRBJ2-7; D possibly corresponds to TRBD1 (5 bases). Trimming took off 0 bases at V and 6 bases at J, with 6 bases between the two ends. The length of the CDR3 is 12 residues. As DNA, the CDR3 is TGTGCCAGCAGTTTAGCGCAGGGCGAGCAGTACTTC. It yields the protein CASSLAQGEQYF.

V is TRBV10-1 and J is TRBJ2-5; possible D gene TRBD1, 6 bases. V was clipped by 5 bases and J by 5 bases, with 12 bases between them. The CDR3 covers 13 residues. In germline, CDR1 is WNHNN, CDR2 SYGVQD (reference sequence). CDR3 region: CASSIQGSETQYF. The DNA of the CDR3 is TGCGCCAGCAGTATACAGGGAAGCGAGACCCAGTACTTC.

This chain links TRBV7-9 with TRBJ2-3; 7 bases fit TRBD2. CDR3 length: 15 residues. In germline, CDR1 is SEHNR, CDR2 FQNEAQ (reference sequence). Trimming at V came to 5 bases and at J to 2 bases, leaving 7 bases not matched to a gene. Here the CDR3 reads CASSETSFHTDTQYF. The CDR3 coding sequence is TGTGCCAGCAGCGAGACTAGCTTTCACACAGATACGCAGTATTTT.

In this sample, this clonotype turned up a few times. This sequence joins TRBV4-1 and TRBJ2-2, with D tentatively TRBD2 (5 bases). V dropped 3 bases and J dropped 4 bases, with 12 bases sitting between them. The CDR3 has 15 amino acids. CDR1 MGHRA and CDR2 YSYEKL come from the germline V gene. The CDR3 region is CASSQREDTTGELFF. CDR3 sequence (DNA): TGCGCCAGCAGCCAGAGGGAAGACACCACCGGGGAGCTGTTTTTT.

This clonotype appeared a few times. J is TRBJ1-1 and V is TRBV19; D call uncertain. Germline V gives CDR1 LNHDA, CDR2 SQIVND (reference sequence). Trimming removed 3 bases at V and 11 bases at J, with 13 bases between. CDR3 length: 12 residues. The CDR3 region has the DNA TGTGCCAGTAGTATTGGGATAAACGGGGCTTTCTTT. Its translation: CASSIGINGAFF.